These 28 T cell receptor beta chains came from one sample sequenced in a study of blood T cells in healthy people across ages (dated by TCRdb to the mid-2010s). Library method: 5' RACE. Sequencing took place on an Illumina HiSeq 2500. A second 7 to 11 cycle PCR used a sample-barcoded 5' primer and a J-beta primer mix. The public reads were reprocessed in TCRdb via fastp at Q25 and MiXCR, keeping in-frame beta chains. Every CDR3 protein is listed once, alongside the most common genes and DNA of its rows. This sample comprises more than 750,000 distinct CDR3 sequences, roughly 29% of them detected only once. The ten largest clones capture 10% of the sample. Another study also made use of these data, one on T cells of mothers and their children.

Specimen: blood. These receptors were taken from a woman between 40 and 50 years old in good health.

V is TRBV5-1 and J is TRBJ2-1; maybe TRBD2 (5 bases). In germline, CDR1 is SGHRS, CDR2 YFSETQ. The CDR3 covers 15 residues. The V and J ends lost 1 base and 5 bases respectively, with 13 bases between them. The DNA for the CDR3 is TGCGCCAGCAGCTTGTGGCTGACTACGAACAATGAGCAGTTCTTC. Its protein is CASSLWLTTNNEQFF.

This rearrangement joins TRBV4-2 to TRBJ1-1; tentatively, D is TRBD1 (6 bases). The V and J ends lost 4 bases and 8 bases respectively, with 11 bases between them. The CDR3 is made up of 12 amino acids. CDR1 and CDR2 from the germline V gene are LGHNA and YNFKEQ. The CDR3 region has the DNA TGTGCCAGCAGCCCCTCAGGGGAAGAAGCTTTCTTT. Protein product: CASSPSGEEAFF.

Notes on this clonotype: At one of its ends the junction is not consistent with the germline gene, which may arise from a read error. CDR3 residues: CRASRGPGTEAFF. The CDR3 DNA reads as TGCAGAGCTAGTCGGGGCCCGGGAACTGAAGCTTTCTTT. The rearrangement uses TRBV20-1 and TRBJ1-1, with a weak D call TRBD1 (5 bases). Per the germline V gene, CDR1 is DFQATT and CDR2 is SNEGSKA (reference sequence). The length of the CDR3 is 13 residues.

CDR3 region: CASRPDVDRGRLSTQYF. The CDR3 DNA reads as TGTGCCAGCAGGCCAGACGTCGACAGGGGTCGTCTATCTACGCAGTATTTT. The chain joins TRBV28 to TRBJ2-3; 8 positions agree with TRBD1. V lost 6 bases to trimming and J lost 8 bases; unmatched junction nucleotides: 19. In germline, CDR1 is MDHEN, CDR2 SYDVKM. This CDR3 has 17 amino acids. The full variable domain, completed using reference TRBV28 and TRBJ2-3, is DVKVTQSSRYLVKRTGEKVFLECVQDMDHENMFWYRQDPGLGLRLIYFSYDVKMKEKGDIPEGYSVSREKKERFSLILESASTNQTSMYLCASRPDVDRGRLSTQYFGPGTRLTVL.

The chain recombines TRBV12-3 or TRBV12-4 with TRBJ1-5; D not resolved. The CDR3 totals 15 residues. Trimming pared 3 bases from V and 2 bases from J, leaving 11 bases between. The CDR3 spells CASSFSSGGNQPQHF. As DNA, the CDR3 is TGTGCCAGCAGTTTTTCGTCGGGAGGCAATCAGCCCCAGCATTTT.

This sequence joins TRBV18 and TRBJ1-2; D is ambiguous. There are 16 residues in the CDR3. Between the trimmed V and J ends, which lost 1 base and 4 bases, there was a span of 16 bases. Per germline, CDR1 KGHSH and CDR2 LQKENI. The chain's CDR3 is CASSPRSGENSYGYTF. The CDR3 DNA follows: TGTGCCAGCTCACCACGGTCCGGGGAAAATAGCTATGGCTACACCTTC.

This clonotype was observed a handful of times. This sequence joins TRBV7-3 and TRBJ2-2; 10 bases match TRBD2. After removal of 2 bases from V and 7 bases from J, the junction contained 7 bases not matched to a gene. The CDR3 covers 16 residues. Germline V lookup: CDR1 SGHTA, CDR2 FQGTGA. CDR3 in amino acids: CASSLQAGGPDGELFF. The CDR3 nucleotides are TGTGCCAGCAGCTTACAAGCGGGGGGGCCGGACGGGGAGCTGTTTTTT.

This clonotype was seen a handful of times. This chain uses TRBV27 with TRBJ1-4; D gene ambiguous. This CDR3 spans 15 amino acids. V was pared by 6 bases and J by 8 bases, with 19 bases between. Germline lookup yields CDR1 MNHEY and CDR2 SMNVEV (reference sequence). CDR3 nucleotide sequence: TGTGCCAGCAGCCCTGCCGGGTCCCGCAGGGAAAAACTGTTTTTT. Translation: CASSPAGSRREKLFF.

V and J are TRBV7-2 and TRBJ2-1, with TRBD2 matching over 8 bases. V shed 5 bases and J 7 bases; nucleotides not matched to a gene: 7. CDR1 and CDR2 from the germline V gene are SGHTA and FQGNSA. The CDR3 runs 14 residues. CDR3 DNA: TGTGCCAGCAGCCTGAGCGGGGGATGGAATGAGCAGTTCTTC. Translated: CASSLSGGWNEQFF.

This chain joins TRBV18 and TRBJ2-5; TRBD2 might be the D (7 bases). V lost 2 bases and J 5 bases, leaving 15 bases between the germline ends. The CDR3 has 15 amino acids. Per germline, CDR1 KGHSH and CDR2 LQKENI. The CDR3 is CASSPMGAGAETQYF. The CDR3 DNA sequence: TGTGCCAGCTCACCAATGGGTGCGGGGGCCGAGACCCAGTACTTC.

The V call is TRBV2, the J call TRBJ1-1, with 7 bases fitting TRBD1. Germline values: CDR1 SNHLY, CDR2 FYNNEI. The CDR3 extends over 16 amino acids. V shed 5 bases, J shed 0 bases, and the junction held 9 bases outside the gene matches. CDR3 DNA sequence: TGTGCCAGCAGTTTACCTCGGGACAGCATGAACACTGAAGCTTTCTTT. This translates into CASSLPRDSMNTEAFF. The entire variable domain, with the rest obtained from reference TRBV2 and TRBJ1-1, is as follows: EPEVTQTPSHQVTQMGQEVILRCVPISNHLYFYWYRQILGQKVEFLVSFYNNEISEKSEIFDDQFSVERPDGSNFTLKIRSTKLEDSAMYFCASSLPRDSMNTEAFFGQGTRLTVV.

The J gene is TRBJ2-1, the V gene TRBV3-1; no definite D call. V was pared by 4 bases and J by 8 bases, with 21 bases between. The CDR3 runs 16 residues. Per the germline V gene, CDR1 is LGHDT and CDR2 is YNNKEL (reference sequence). The CDR3: CASSLRGRRPVDEQFF. CDR3 DNA: TGTGCCAGCAGCCTAAGAGGACGTCGTCCGGTCGATGAGCAGTTCTTC.

The chain combines TRBV20-1 with TRBJ2-1; 10 bases agree with TRBD2. Losses at the gene ends were 1 base for V and 6 bases for J; bases not matched to a gene: 6. From germline, CDR1 is DFQATT and CDR2 SNEGSKA (reference sequence). The CDR3 contains 15 residues. The CDR3 nucleotides are TGCAGTGCTAGAGCCCCAGCGGGGGGGGCCAATGAGCAGTTCTTC. Its translation: CSARAPAGGANEQFF.

This clonotype is a singleton in its sample. This CDR3 is CASSQDQRAFGGYTF. The CDR3 bases are TGTGCCAGCAGCCAAGATCAAAGAGCCTTCGGAGGCTACACCTTC. This chain links TRBV3-1 with TRBJ1-2; D is unresolved. CDR3 length: 15 amino acids. The germline V gene has CDR1 LGHDT and CDR2 YNNKEL (reference sequence). Trimming removed 0 bases from V and 8 bases from J, with 16 bases in between.

This clonotype occurred a few times. The rearrangement joins TRBV7-3 to TRBJ2-1; the match to TRBD2 covers 14 bases. Germline CDR1 reads SGHTA; CDR2 reads FQGTGA. CDR3 size: 19 residues. J gave up 3 bases and V 5 bases, and 12 bases lay outside the gene matches. As DNA, the CDR3 is TGTGCCAGCAGCATAGAACCGGGACTAGCGGGGGCCAACTACAATGAGCAGTTCTTC. Protein sequence: CASSIEPGLAGANYNEQFF.

The table lists this clonotype with a few counts. The rearrangement uses TRBV28 and TRBJ1-2; D is ambiguous. V was trimmed by 5 bases and J by 3 bases, leaving 16 bases between them. CDR1 is MDHEN and CDR2 is SYDVKM in the germline V gene. The CDR3 contains 15 residues. This chain's CDR3 is CASSQAGYRDYGYTF. As DNA, the CDR3 is TGTGCCAGCAGTCAAGCAGGCTACAGAGACTATGGCTACACCTTC.

The chain carries TRBV6-5 and TRBJ2-7; D perhaps matches TRBD2 (5 bases). Trimming took 8 bases from V and 3 from J, leaving 14 bases between them. The CDR3 has 13 amino acids. Germline CDR1 and CDR2: MNHEY and SVGAGI. Here the CDR3 DNA reads TGTGCCAGCTCGGGGTCCTCCGTCTACGAGCAGTACTTC. This gives the protein CASSGSSVYEQYF.

The CDR3: CSARDNRLDSNQPQHF. The CDR3 bases are TGCAGTGCTAGAGATAACAGACTTGATTCCAATCAGCCCCAGCATTTT. V and J are TRBV20-1 and TRBJ1-5, with D hard to call. Germline V CDR1 and CDR2: DFQATT, SNEGSKA (reference sequence). V lost 0 bases, J lost 3 bases, and 15 bases lay in between. This CDR3 spans 16 amino acids.

This chain connects TRBV20-1 to TRBJ1-4; D perhaps matches TRBD1 (5 bases). Trimming took 1 base from V and 0 from J, leaving 9 bases between them. Germline V gives CDR1 DFQATT, CDR2 SNEGSKA (reference sequence). The CDR3 contains 15 residues. As DNA, the CDR3 is TGCAGTGCTAGAGGGGACGGTGCAACTAATGAAAAACTGTTTTTT. It is translated as CSARGDGATNEKLFF.

In regard to this clonotype: The junction and the germline gene differ at one end; a read error may be behind it. The gene calls are TRBV5-8 and TRBJ1-6, with unresolved D. The germline V gene has CDR1 SGHTS and CDR2 YDEGEE. The CDR3 has 15 residues. The CDR3 bases are TGTGCCAACAGCTTAGTTCCCCCTGGTAATTCACCCCTCCACTTT. Translated, it gives CANSLVPPGNSPLHF.

This clonotype was observed at least ten times. This chain connects TRBV10-3 to TRBJ2-7, with 7 bases that match TRBD1. There are 15 residues in the CDR3. The trim removed 6 bases at V and 0 bases at J, leaving 8 bases unmatched. The germline V gene has CDR1 ENHRY and CDR2 SYGVKD. The CDR3 DNA is TGTGCCATCAGGGAACCGGGACAGAACTCCTACGAGCAGTACTTC. As protein: CAIREPGQNSYEQYF.

Many counts were recorded for this clonotype. CDR3 region: CSARDVGGGRETQYF. DNA of the CDR3: TGCAGTGCTAGAGATGTCGGGGGGGGCCGAGAGACCCAGTACTTC. The J gene is TRBJ2-5, the V gene TRBV20-1; 8 bases are shared with TRBD2. The CDR3 extends over 15 amino acids. Germline lookup yields CDR1 DFQATT and CDR2 SNEGSKA (reference sequence). Trimming at V came to 0 bases and at J to 4 bases, leaving 7 bases not matched to a gene.

This chain connects TRBV20-1 to TRBJ1-1; 10 nucleotides match TRBD1. This CDR3 comprises 14 residues. V shed 6 bases, J shed 2 bases, and the junction held 6 bases outside the gene matches. Germline lookup yields CDR1 DFQATT and CDR2 SNEGSKA (reference sequence). The chain's CDR3 is CSAIRDRGNTEAFF. The DNA of the CDR3 is TGCAGTGCCATCCGGGACAGGGGAAACACTGAAGCTTTCTTT.

This clonotype was seen more than once but under ten times. In DNA, the CDR3 is TGCAGCGTTGTGCCGGGACAGGCCGAAGCTTTCTTT. It translates to CSVVPGQAEAFF. V and J are TRBV29-1 and TRBJ1-1; 8 nucleotides line up with TRBD1. Germline-derived CDR1 and CDR2 are SQVTM and ANQGSEA. The CDR3 is made up of 12 amino acids. V gave up 4 bases and J gave up 8 bases; unmatched junction bases: 6.

This clonotype was seen a few times. The V call is TRBV7-2, the J call TRBJ1-5; 9 bases map to TRBD1. V shed 5 bases and J 2 bases; nucleotides not matched to a gene: 4. There are 15 residues in the CDR3. The germline V gene has CDR1 SGHTA and CDR2 FQGNSA. CDR3 in DNA: TGTGCCAGCAGCCGGACAGGGGTTGGCAATCAGCCCCAGCATTTT. Protein product: CASSRTGVGNQPQHF.

The rearrangement joins TRBV6-5 to TRBJ2-7; D is possibly TRBD1 (5 bases). V was trimmed by 8 bases and J by 3 bases, leaving 14 bases between them. The V gene's germline CDR1 is MNHEY and CDR2 SVGAGI. The CDR3 is made up of 13 amino acids. The CDR3 DNA sequence: TGTGCCAGCGGGCCAGGGCTTTACTACGAGCAGTACTTC. Translation gives CASGPGLYYEQYF.

The V and J genes are TRBV18 and TRBJ2-3; 7 bases line up with TRBD2. The CDR3 totals 17 residues. The V gene's germline CDR1 is KGHSH and CDR2 LQKENI. Trimming cost V 0 bases and J 3 bases; bases outside gene matches: 9. The CDR3 here is CASSPPQASGSTDTQYF. As DNA, the CDR3 is TGTGCCAGCTCACCACCCCAGGCTAGCGGATCAACAGATACGCAGTATTTT.

CDR3 DNA: TGCAGTGCTAGAGATGGGGGGGCAGTTATGTATACGCAGTATTTT. Protein sequence: CSARDGGAVMYTQYF. This chain uses TRBV20-1 with TRBJ2-3; a weak D match, TRBD2 (7 bases). Deletions cut 0 bases from V and 7 bases from J, with 17 bases between. The CDR3 extends over 15 amino acids. CDR1 is DFQATT and CDR2 is SNEGSKA in the germline V gene (reference sequence).